Sequencing of this T cell receptor beta chain was carried out in a study of cytotoxic CD8 clonotypes in ibrutinib-treated CLL. Study overall: Median treatment time before response sampling was eleven to twelve months, range 6 to 36. Study outcomes and limitations: Public clonotypes were seen rarely and were contracted or stable on treatment.

The table came from immunoSEQ multiplex PCR; TCRdb's copy has only in-frame clones and leaves some out. The table has about 120,000 clones, 45% to 65% seen once; the top ten hold under 45%. There are 16 residues in the CDR3. The V gene end was trimmed by 5 bases and the J gene end by 1 base; junction bases not matched to a gene: 8. From germline, CDR1 is MDHEN and CDR2 SYDVKM. Regarding this clone: Its antigen is not known.

The specimen was PBMCs, collected after 24 months of ibrutinib treatment. The sequence was obtained from a human donor with chronic lymphocytic leukemia. J is TRBJ2-3 and V is TRBV28; TRBD2 matches at 8 bases. The CDR3 DNA follows: TGTGCCAGCAGTCCCGGGGGAGCGGGGGGCACAGATACGCAGTATTTT. As protein: CASSPGGAGGTDTQYF. The variable domain in full, with the rest retrieved from reference TRBV28 and TRBJ2-3, is DVKVTQSSRYLVKRTGEKVFLECVQDMDHENMFWYRQDPGLGLRLIYFSYDVKMKEKGDIPEGYSVSREKKERFSLILESASTNQTSMYLCASSPGGAGGTDTQYFGPGTRLTVL.